The rows below give T cell receptor beta chains drawn from one sample of a study of identical twins. TCRdb re-called the 5' RACE reads with MiXCR, one entry per CDR3 protein. The sample has some 900,000 distinct CDR3 sequences; approximately 13% are singletons. The sample was also reused in another study, on yellow fever vaccine responses in identical twins.

The sample was PBMCs. These receptor sequences come from a woman aged 18-29 years in good health. CDR3s leave out the opening cysteine and the closing phenylalanine or tryptophan. The order of the fields is J gene, V gene, CDR3 protein.

J: TRBJ2-4
V: TRBV3-1
CDR3: ASSQGYGGVENIQY

J: TRBJ2-3
V: TRBV6-5
CDR3: ASSYSRLDFRTDTQY

J: TRBJ1-1
V: TRBV27
CDR3: ASSWQPLTTEAF

J: TRBJ1-1
V: TRBV28
CDR3: ASSVGAFMNTEAF

J: TRBJ2-7
V: TRBV12-3/TRBV12-4
CDR3: ASSFWSGGSYEQY

J: TRBJ2-5
V: TRBV20-1
CDR3: SAPSSVTQY

J: TRBJ2-2
V: TRBV5-1
CDR3: ASSLVPSGSRGNTGELF

J: TRBJ2-1
V: TRBV3-1
CDR3: ASSQDPGGGREPYYNEQF

J: TRBJ2-3
V: TRBV24-1
CDR3: ATSHAGTSGGSLTDTQY

J: TRBJ2-5
V: TRBV10-3
CDR3: AISRTSGGASETQY

J: TRBJ2-2
V: TRBV29-1
CDR3: SARGQGDTGELF

J: TRBJ1-4
V: TRBV9
CDR3: ASMGRDSEKLF

J: TRBJ2-5
V: TRBV15
CDR3: ATSRVGVVETQY

J: TRBJ2-5
V: TRBV6-5
CDR3: ASSYSDPNLMQTQY

J: TRBJ2-3
V: TRBV15
CDR3: ATSRDTRGTDTQY

J: TRBJ2-5
V: TRBV3-1
CDR3: ASSQAPGLPKETQY

J: TRBJ2-5
V: TRBV7-8
CDR3: ASSLIGGLLAGQETQY

J: TRBJ2-1
V: TRBV24-1
CDR3: ATSDLGDFNEQF

J: TRBJ1-1
V: TRBV19
CDR3: ASSIVWGARTEAF

J: TRBJ2-1
V: TRBV11-2
CDR3: ASSLWARAYNEQF

J: TRBJ2-6
V: TRBV28
CDR3: ATRDRDRTYSGANVLT

J: TRBJ2-1
V: TRBV29-1
CDR3: SVRLAAYNEQF

J: TRBJ2-1
V: TRBV12-3/TRBV12-4
CDR3: ASSLRRAGTSATVEQF

J: TRBJ1-2
V: TRBV12-3/TRBV12-4
CDR3: ASSPGAGPSGYT

J: TRBJ1-6
V: TRBV5-1
CDR3: ASSVGGENSPLH

J: TRBJ2-2
V: TRBV4-1
CDR3: ASSYMDGELF

J: TRBJ2-5
V: TRBV29-1
CDR3: SVVKQETQY

J: TRBJ2-1
V: TRBV12-3/TRBV12-4
CDR3: ASSFRGSGANEQF

J: TRBJ2-1
V: TRBV20-1
CDR3: SARGLPGQSYNEQF

J: TRBJ2-1
V: TRBV20-1
CDR3: SARDLSHSYYNEQF

J: TRBJ2-7
V: TRBV11-1
CDR3: ASSLRAGGKNISYEQY